This TCR beta chain was recovered during a study of OX40 agonist ivuxolimab in advanced cancers. Clones were sequenced by immunoSEQ multiplex PCR, and TCRdb holds only the in-frame ones, with some missing. The sample yields some 94,000 clones, approximately 94% seen once. Germline assignment: CDR1 SGHNT and CDR2 YYREEE (reference sequence). This CDR3 contains 17 residues. Trimming took 2 bases from V and 5 from J; bases not matched to a gene: 12. Material: CD4+ or CD8+ T cells sorted from blood, obtained in a trial of the OX40 agonist ivuxolimab. This clonotype was obtained from an adult with an advanced solid tumor such as melanoma, head and neck, liver or kidney cancer. This chain uses TRBV5-4 with TRBJ2-1; 8 bases agree with TRBD2. This CDR3 reads CASSLGPSGPTHNEQFF. For the CDR3, the DNA is TGTGCCAGCAGCTTAGGCCCTAGCGGGCCTACTCACAATGAGCAGTTCTTC.